Here is one T cell receptor (beta chain) with its context. What it binds is not known. This sample is part of a study of T cell responses to AZD1222 COVID-19 vaccine. Findings and caveats of the study: Researchers report vaccine-associated CD4 TCRs spanning spike, with dominance at 160-218 and 743-854. In a largely white British group with more females than males, clonal diversity was possibly underestimated. Nearly half of unique spike-specific TCRs reportedly avoided B.1.351 and B.1.1.7 mutated regions. Baseline serostatus was positive in only a handful of AZD1222 recipients.

Profiled with immunoSEQ multiplex PCR; TCRdb holds only in-frame clones, not every one. The sample includes about 140,000 clones, roughly 93% seen only once; the top ten take roughly an eighth. Trimming took off 5 bases at V and 6 bases at J, with 20 bases between the two ends. This CDR3 is 15 amino acids long. The germline V gene encodes CDR1 SGHAT and CDR2 FQDESV (reference sequence). The clonotype comes from an adult who had recovered from COVID-19. The chain carries TRBV11-1 and TRBJ2-7; perhaps TRBD1 as D (6 bases). Sequencing used peripheral blood, obtained after recovery from COVID-19. The CDR3 DNA reads TGTGCCAGCAGCAATCGAGGGACACAACAGGGCGAGCAGTACTTC. Encoded protein: CASSNRGTQQGEQYF.